One and the same sample provided the 21 T cell receptor beta chains below, sequenced in a study of a mutant IDH1 vaccine in newly diagnosed glioma. Here immunoSEQ multiplex PCR was the method, and the copy in TCRdb shows in-frame clones only, minus some. The data hold approximately 35,000 clones, with around nine tenths observed a single time. The time point is: baseline, week 1 (first vaccination visit). Treatment denoted: pre-vaccination baseline after standard-of-care therapy. Sequenced here: PBMCs, sampled from a glioma patient treated with radiotherapy, temozolomide or both. The receptors here all came from a woman between 35 and 50 years old with glioma.

The chain is built from TRBV6-5 and TRBJ1-2; D not certain. The CDR3 length is 16 residues. V lost 0 bases and J 2 bases, leaving 13 bases between the germline ends. CDR1 is MNHEY, CDR2 SVGAGI, per germline. In nucleotides, the CDR3 is TGTGCCAGCAGTTACTCTCACTCGCGGAGAAACTATGGCTACACCTTC. Translating it yields CASSYSHSRRNYGYTF.

The J gene is TRBJ2-2, the V gene TRBV5-1, with TRBD2 matching 10 bases. J lost 3 bases, V lost 5 bases, and 4 bases had no gene match. The CDR3 loop spans 15 amino acids. The germline V gene encodes CDR1 SGHRS and CDR2 YFSETQ. CDR3 bases: TGCGCCAGCAGTGAGCTAGCGGGAGACACCGGGGAGCTGTTTTTT. As protein: CASSELAGDTGELFF.

DNA of the CDR3: TGCGCCAGCAGCTTGGAACTATCCGCCATTCAGTACTTC. Encoded protein: CASSLELSAIQYF. The rearrangement uses TRBV5-1 and TRBJ2-4; no firm D call. V shed 0 bases and J shed 9 bases, with 10 bases lying between them. The CDR3 consists of 13 residues. Germline lookup yields CDR1 SGHRS and CDR2 YFSETQ.

The V gene is TRBV6-5, the J gene TRBJ1-2, with 11 nucleotides matching TRBD1. The CDR3 length is 15 residues. V was pared by 2 bases and J by 5 bases, with 4 bases of the junction left unmatched. From germline, CDR1 is MNHEY and CDR2 SVGAGI. The CDR3 sequence is CASSYGGQGDYGYTF. CDR3 nucleotide sequence: TGTGCCAGCAGTTACGGGGGACAGGGGGATTATGGCTACACCTTC.

The chain has TRBV5-1 and TRBJ2-7; the D call may be TRBD1 or TRBD2 (5 bases each). CDR3 length: 15 residues. Between the trimmed V and J ends, which lost 0 bases and 5 bases, there was a span of 15 bases. Per the germline V gene, CDR1 is SGHRS and CDR2 is YFSETQ. CDR3 sequence reads: CASSLEGTWLDEQYF. The CDR3, as DNA: TGCGCCAGCAGCTTGGAAGGGACGTGGCTGGACGAGCAGTACTTC.

The chain is built from TRBV4-3 and TRBJ2-3; no reliable D call. The CDR3 loop spans 12 amino acids. In germline, CDR1 is LGHNA, CDR2 YSLEER. The V end lost 0 bases, the J end lost 6 bases, and 4 bases lay between the germline ends. DNA of the CDR3: TGCGCCAGCAGCCAAGAAGGCGATACGCAGTATTTT. Translating gives CASSQEGDTQYF.

The V and J genes are TRBV30 and TRBJ2-7; TRBD2 matches 9 bases. CDR3 length: 17 residues. J lost 2 bases, V lost 2 bases, and 13 bases had no gene match. Per the germline V gene, CDR1 is GTSNPN and CDR2 is SVGIG (reference sequence). CDR3 sequence reads: CAWSPPPRLAATYEQYF. The CDR3 coding sequence is TGTGCCTGGAGTCCCCCTCCCCGACTAGCGGCTACCTACGAGCAGTACTTC.

CDR3 in amino acids: CASSLREGTGYTF. CDR3 coding DNA: TGTGCCAGCAGTTTACGCGAGGGGACTGGCTACACCTTC. The J gene is TRBJ1-2, the V gene TRBV27; D is perhaps TRBD1 (5 bases). The CDR3 totals 13 residues. V gave up 2 bases and J gave up 7 bases, with 11 bases separating them. CDR1 MNHEY and CDR2 SMNVEV come from the germline V gene (reference sequence).

The genes are TRBV2 and TRBJ1-5; tentative D call: TRBD1 (5 bases). The germline V and J ends were trimmed by 6 bases and 4 bases, with 16 bases remaining between them. The germline V gene encodes CDR1 SNHLY and CDR2 FYNNEI. The CDR3 spans 15 residues. CDR3 in DNA: TGTGCCAGCAGGAACCGGGACCAACCTAATCAGCCCCAGCATTTT. Residues: CASRNRDQPNQPQHF.

The chain has TRBV6-5 and TRBJ1-4; perhaps TRBD1 as D (5 bases). Trimming pared 4 bases from V and 8 bases from J, leaving 17 bases between. Germline V CDR1 and CDR2: MNHEY, SVGAGI. The CDR3 is 15 residues long. This CDR3 is CASSSGGGTNEKLFF. CDR3 bases: TGTGCCAGCAGTTCCGGGGGGGGAACAAACGAAAAACTGTTTTTT.

This sequence joins TRBV7-9 and TRBJ2-3; D ambiguous. V lost 5 bases and J lost 5, with 8 bases in between. Germline values: CDR1 SEHNR, CDR2 FQNEAQ (reference sequence). This CDR3 spans 12 amino acids. The CDR3 protein is CASSLRVDTQYF. CDR3 sequence (DNA): TGTGCCAGCAGCCTCCGCGTAGATACGCAGTATTTT.

V usage is TRBV10-3 and J usage is TRBJ1-5; unclear D gene. Trimming removed 8 bases at V and 4 bases at J, with 15 bases between. CDR1 ENHRY and CDR2 SYGVKD come from the germline V gene. The CDR3 extends over 14 amino acids. The CDR3 nucleotides read TGTGCCATCTTTGAGCCGTGGGGAAATCAGCCCCAGCATTTT. It codes for CAIFEPWGNQPQHF.

V gene TRBV5-1 combines with J gene TRBJ2-7; the match to TRBD2 covers 10 bases. Germline loops: CDR1 SGHRS, CDR2 YFSETQ. This CDR3 contains 15 residues. Losses at the gene ends were 5 bases for V and 0 bases for J; bases not matched to a gene: 5. Written as DNA, the CDR3 is TGCGCCAGCAGTTTAGCGGGAGGCCCCTCCTACGAGCAGTACTTC. Amino acid sequence: CASSLAGGPSYEQYF.

The chain links TRBV6-5 to TRBJ1-1; D is ambiguous. The V end was cut by 0 bases, the J end by 4 bases, with 12 bases between. The germline V gene encodes CDR1 MNHEY and CDR2 SVGAGI. This CDR3 is built from 15 residues. The CDR3 coding sequence is TGTGCCAGCAGTTACTCGATTGAGGTGACCACTGAAGCTTTCTTT. This encodes CASSYSIEVTTEAFF.

The chain carries TRBV7-2 and TRBJ2-5; TRBD2 aligns across 11 bases. J was trimmed by 5 bases and V by 2 bases; bases with no gene match: 10. In germline, CDR1 is SGHTA, CDR2 FQGNSA. The CDR3 loop spans 17 amino acids. The CDR3 loop is CASSLTSLAGGWETQYF. The CDR3 region has the DNA TGTGCCAGCAGCTTAACTTCGCTAGCGGGGGGATGGGAGACCCAGTACTTC.

This chain connects TRBV7-2 to TRBJ1-5, with 7 bases identical to TRBD1. This CDR3 region has 14 residues. Germline V CDR1 and CDR2: SGHTA, FQGNSA. J was trimmed by 4 bases and V by 4 bases; bases with no gene match: 4. Here the CDR3 reads CASSSRDSNQPQHF. In DNA form, the CDR3 reads TGTGCCAGCAGCTCGAGGGACAGTAATCAGCCCCAGCATTTT.

The genes are TRBV7-2 and TRBJ2-3; perhaps TRBD2 as D (5 bases). V was shortened by 3 bases and J by 5 bases, with 21 bases between the two germline ends. Germline V gene data show CDR1 as SGHTA and CDR2 as FQGNSA. The CDR3 extends over 17 amino acids. The chain's CDR3 is CASSFTGVASLVDTQYF. In DNA form, the CDR3 reads TGTGCCAGCAGCTTTACGGGCGTTGCTAGCCTAGTAGATACGCAGTATTTT.

This clone was seen a handful of times. The chain employs TRBV13 and TRBJ2-2, with a possible D match to TRBD2 (7 bases). CDR3 length equals 14 residues. Deletions cut 8 bases from V and 3 bases from J, with 13 bases between. Germline CDR1 is PRHDT and CDR2 is FYEKMQ (reference sequence). The CDR3 nucleotides are TGTGCCAGCTCCCTGGGGGGGCACACCGGGGAGCTGTTTTTT. Translation gives CASSLGGHTGELFF.

This sequence joins TRBV29-1 and TRBJ2-1; TRBD1 or TRBD2 may be the D gene (5 bases each). The CDR3 has 12 residues. The ends were cut back, 4 bases at V and 3 bases at J, with 7 bases in the middle. The germline gives CDR1 SQVTM, CDR2 ANQGSEA. The CDR3 protein is CSVGDLYNEQFF. The CDR3 DNA follows: TGCAGCGTTGGGGACCTCTACAATGAGCAGTTCTTC.

V is TRBV27 and J is TRBJ2-7; D perhaps matches TRBD1 (5 bases). The germline V gene encodes CDR1 MNHEY and CDR2 SMNVEV (reference sequence). The CDR3 extends over 13 amino acids. Trimming left V 2 bases short and J 3 bases short, with 8 bases between. CDR3 sequence (DNA): TGTGCCAGCAGTTTAAAGGGGAACTACGAGCAGTACTTC. Translation gives CASSLKGNYEQYF.

This rearrangement joins TRBV30 to TRBJ2-7; 9 bases fit TRBD1. This CDR3 region has 13 residues. Germline V gene lookup returns CDR1 GTSNPN and CDR2 SVGIG (reference sequence). V trimming: 2 bases; J trimming: 4 bases; junction bases outside the gene matches: 3. The CDR3 bases are TGTGCCTGGAGTACAGGGGGCTGGTACGAGCAGTACTTC. The encoded protein is CAWSTGGWYEQYF.